This T cell receptor beta chain emerged from a study of blood T cell repertoires in COVID-19. Study-level background: Sites in the United States, Italy and Spain provided acute and convalescent COVID-19 samples. The cDNA or gDNA used as material had been derived from T cells, B-cell-depleted T cells, or PBMCs.

Methods used by the authors: Counts of nucleated cells, estimated from reference gene primer amplification, were obtained. Some clones are missing from TCRdb's copy, which holds only in-frame ones; the method was immunoSEQ multiplex PCR. D and trimming were read from the DNA, whereas the V and J calls and clone size are those reported in that table. There are over 200,000 clones in the sample; about 90% occur only once, and 1.5% to 2% lies in the top ten. The material sequenced was peripheral blood. The receptor was derived from a middle-aged man with active or convalescent COVID-19.

The DNA of the CDR3 is TGTGCCAGCAGTCCTTACCCGACAGGGGGTGAGCAGTACTTC. Protein: CASSPYPTGGEQYF. V usage is TRBV28 and J usage is TRBJ2-7, with 9 nucleotides matching TRBD1. V lost 5 bases and J lost 7; bases outside the gene matches: 9. The CDR3 is 14 amino acids. Per germline, CDR1 MDHEN and CDR2 SYDVKM. Full variable domain (outside the CDR3, taken from reference TRBV28 and TRBJ2-7): DVKVTQSSRYLVKRTGEKVFLECVQDMDHENMFWYRQDPGLGLRLIYFSYDVKMKEKGDIPEGYSVSREKKERFSLILESASTNQTSMYLCASSPYPTGGEQYFGPGTRLTVT.